The rows below give T cell receptor beta chains drawn from one sample of a study of cytomegalovirus exposure and HLA in healthy donors. Clones were read by immunoSEQ multiplex PCR, and TCRdb kept only the in-frame ones, dropping some. The data contain roughly 84,000 clones, 60% to 80% of them singletons. The sequenced material came from PBMCs. All receptors derive from a man aged 50-59 years in good health and CMV-seronegative. Each CDR3 is given with its conserved first and last residue. A D gene is named only where the DNA matches it firmly. Size is omitted from some rows. Given values are once, few, many or a class for expanded clones.

D gene	clone size	J gene	V gene	CDR3 protein	CDR3 DNA
-	few	TRBJ1-2	TRBV11-3	CASSLETGAYGYTF	TGTGCCAGCAGCTTAGAAACAGGAGCCTATGGCTACACCTTC
-	-	TRBJ1-1	TRBV5-1	CASSLNGGTEAFF	TGCGCCAGCAGCTTGAACGGGGGCACTGAAGCTTTCTTT
TRBD2	-	TRBJ2-1	TRBV5-1	CASSPGLAYNEQFF	TGCGCCAGCAGCCCGGGACTAGCGTACAATGAGCAGTTCTTC
-	-	TRBJ1-2	TRBV9	CASSVREGVYGYTF	TGTGCCAGCAGCGTAAGGGAAGGGGTCTATGGCTACACCTTC
-	-	TRBJ2-7	TRBV11-3	CASLWSPQGWSYEQYF	TGTGCCAGCCTTTGGAGTCCTCAGGGATGGTCCTACGAGCAGTACTTC
-	-	TRBJ1-1	TRBV5-1	CASSLQPTQWEAFF	TGCGCCAGCAGCTTACAACCTACACAGTGGGAAGCTTTCTTT
-	-	TRBJ1-1	TRBV11-1	CASSLIKGQQNTEAFF	TGTGCCAGCAGCTTAATAAAAGGACAGCAGAACACTGAAGCTTTCTTT
TRBD1	-	TRBJ2-7	TRBV9	CASSSSGTGGYEQYF	TGTGCCAGCAGCTCCTCCGGGACAGGGGGCTACGAGCAGTACTTC
-	-	TRBJ2-3	TRBV28	CASSRQATDTQYF	TGTGCCAGTTCAAGACAGGCGACAGATACGCAGTATTTT
-	-	TRBJ1-1	TRBV5-1	CASSPGWSSDTEAFF	TGCGCCAGCAGCCCCGGATGGAGTTCGGACACTGAAGCTTTCTTT
TRBD2	-	TRBJ2-1	TRBV27	CASSFEAGGPNEQLF	TGTGCCAGCAGTTTTGAAGCGGGGGGGCCAAATGAGCAGCTCTTC
TRBD1	few	TRBJ1-1	TRBV19	CASSISHRGNTEAFF	TGTGCCAGTAGTATATCCCACAGGGGGAACACTGAAGCTTTCTTT
-	-	TRBJ2-3	TRBV5-6	CASSLQGGTDTQYF	TGTGCCAGCAGCTTACAGGGAGGCACAGATACGCAGTATTTT
-	-	TRBJ1-2	TRBV9	CASSPRPEGANYGYTF	TGTGCCAGCAGCCCTCGCCCGGAAGGGGCTAACTATGGCTACACCTTC
TRBD1	-	TRBJ1-4	TRBV10-3	CAISETGTEPIILFF	TGTGCCATCAGTGAGACCGGGACAGAGCCGATCATACTGTTTTTT
TRBD2	-	TRBJ2-3	TRBV9	CASSVAGGFTDTQYF	TGTGCCAGCAGCGTGGCGGGGGGATTCACAGATACGCAGTATTTT